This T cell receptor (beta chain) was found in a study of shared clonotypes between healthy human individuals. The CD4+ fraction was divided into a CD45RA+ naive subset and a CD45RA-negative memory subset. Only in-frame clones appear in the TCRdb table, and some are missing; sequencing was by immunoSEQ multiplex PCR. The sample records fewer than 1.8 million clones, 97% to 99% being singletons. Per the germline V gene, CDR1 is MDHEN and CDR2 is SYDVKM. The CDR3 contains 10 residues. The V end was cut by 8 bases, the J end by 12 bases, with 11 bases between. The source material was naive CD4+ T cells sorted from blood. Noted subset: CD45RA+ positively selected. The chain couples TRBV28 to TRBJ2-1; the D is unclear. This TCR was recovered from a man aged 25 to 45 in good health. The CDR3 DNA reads TGTGCCAGCGGCCCAGTTGGGCAGTTCTTC. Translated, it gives CASGPVGQFF.